This T cell receptor (beta chain) stems from a study of cytomegalovirus exposure and HLA in healthy donors. Points on this clone: Its antigen is currently unknown.

Per germline, CDR1 DFQATT and CDR2 SNEGSKA (reference sequence). The CDR3 extends over 11 amino acids. The germline V and J ends were trimmed by 0 bases and 7 bases, with 6 bases remaining between them. General study results and limits: Most TCR beta V segments were productive about 87% or about 30% of the time in an earlier analysis.

The PCR used 60 Vbeta and 13 Jbeta primers. Generated by immunoSEQ multiplex PCR, the TCRdb table keeps only in-frame clones and is missing some. The sample lists fewer than 200,000 clones; 70% to 85% were seen once. V and J are TRBV20-1 and TRBJ1-1; D is unclear. The origin of this receptor is a man aged 35-49 years in good health and CMV-seronegative. Sequencing was done on a sample of PBMCs. CDR3 nucleotides: TGCAGTGCTAGAGACCTAAATGAAGCTTTCTTT. It specifies CSARDLNEAFF.